These 22 T cell receptor beta chains were sequenced from one sample in a study of Tregs in tolerant kidney transplant recipients. TCRdb keeps only in-frame clones here, not all; method: immunoSEQ multiplex PCR. Recorded for this sample: around 48,000 clones. Sequencing was performed on CD4+ T cells from blood, taken before the transplant. The receptors here all came from a human donor who received a combined kidney and bone marrow transplant.

Concerning this clone itself: The read ends 3 residues before the CDR3 terminus; that terminus is restored from the germline J gene. V is TRBV2 and J is TRBJ2-5, with D possibly being TRBD1 (5 bases). The CDR3 consists of 14 residues. V was cut by 6 bases and J by 3 bases, with 14 bases left in between. Germline lookup yields CDR1 SNHLY and CDR2 FYNNEI. The sequenced part of the CDR3 DNA is TGTGCCAGCAGCCGTAGGAGACAGAAAGAGACC. Amino acid sequence: CASSRRRQKET. The entire CDR3 protein reads CASSRRRQKETQYF.

As to this clone: From the germline J gene comes the end of the CDR3, since the read stops 3 residues before it. J is TRBJ2-2 and V is TRBV20-1; a possible D gene is TRBD1 (6 bases). The V gene's germline CDR1 is DFQATT and CDR2 SNEGSKA (reference sequence). CDR3 size: 15 residues. With 5 bases removed from V and 4 bases from J, the gap between germline ends came to 17 bases. The CDR3 reads CSAAPGLGGTGELFF. The CDR3 bases that were read are TGCAGTGCTGCACCGGGGCTAGGGGGCACCGGGGAG.

Of note for this clone: The read ends 3 residues shy of where the CDR3 ends; the end is completed using the germline J gene. The V call is TRBV6-1, the J call TRBJ2-7; 10 bases are shared with TRBD2. In germline, CDR1 is MNHNS, CDR2 SASEGT. The length of the CDR3 is 15 residues. Trimming at V came to 3 bases and at J to 4 bases, leaving 6 bases not matched to a gene. The CDR3 bases that were read are TGTGCCAGCAGTGACACACTAGCGGGACGGTACGAG. This sequence encodes CASSDTLAGRYE. The CDR3, in full, reads CASSDTLAGRYEQYF.

This clone is deemed medium-sized by its frequency. Sequencing ends 3 residues short of the CDR3 end; the germline J gene provides the rest. V usage is TRBV20-1 and J usage is TRBJ2-5; D is possibly TRBD1 (5 bases). Trimming pared 3 bases from V and 5 bases from J, leaving 13 bases between. The CDR3 sequence is 13 residues long. The germline V gene has CDR1 DFQATT and CDR2 SNEGSKA (reference sequence). The CDR3 bases that were read are TGCAGTGCTAGGCTAGGGGTCGCGGAGACC. Amino acids: CSARLGVAET. The whole CDR3 sequence reads CSARLGVAETQYF.

In regard to this clone: From the germline J gene comes the end of the CDR3, since the read stops 3 residues before it. The J gene is TRBJ1-2, the V gene TRBV20-1, with 7 bases aligning to TRBD1. Germline V CDR1 and CDR2: DFQATT, SNEGSKA (reference sequence). This CDR3 is built from 11 residues. Unmatched junction bases numbered 2, after V lost 5 bases and J lost 5 bases. CDR3 DNA (partial): TGCAGTGCTGTGACAGGGTATGGC. Translating gives CSAVTGYG. In full, the CDR3 is CSAVTGYGYTF.

The CDR3 sequence: CSGKISGANVLTF. The sequenced CDR3 bases are TGTAGCGGGAAAATCTCCGGGGCCAACGTC. The V and J genes are TRBV30 and TRBJ2-6; TRBD2 matches 7 bases. The sequenced fragment ends 3 residues before the CDR3 boundary, so the rest is inferred from the germline J gene. CDR1 and CDR2 from the germline V gene are GTSNPN and SVGIG (reference sequence). The CDR3 spans 13 residues.

Concerning this clone itself: The read terminates 3 residues before the CDR3 end, so the remaining end is supplied by the germline J gene. The chain carries TRBV6-2 or TRBV6-3 and TRBJ1-5, with D tentatively TRBD1 (6 bases). This CDR3 contains 12 residues. Germline values: CDR1 MNHEY, CDR2 SVGEGT. Trimming cost V 5 bases and J 9 bases, with 11 bases left between them. Partial CDR3 DNA: TGTGCCAGCAGTATCGGGGGGCGGCCC. This translates into CASSIGGRP. In full, the CDR3 is CASSIGGRPQHF.

On this clone itself: The missing CDR3 end, 3 residues past where the read stops, is filled in from the germline J gene. The chain couples TRBV30 to TRBJ1-5; D is perhaps TRBD1 (5 bases). V lost 5 bases and J lost 2, with 13 bases in between. Per germline, CDR1 GTSNPN and CDR2 SVGIG (reference sequence). The CDR3 has 14 residues. The sequenced part of the CDR3 DNA is TGTGCCTGGGACTTACGAGGGGGCAATCAGCCC. This translates into CAWDLRGGNQP. The whole CDR3 sequence reads CAWDLRGGNQPQHF.

In the case of this clone: The sequenced fragment ends 3 residues before the CDR3 boundary, so the rest is inferred from the germline J gene. The chain joins TRBV5-6 to TRBJ1-6; 7 bases line up with TRBD1. J gave up 8 bases and V 3 bases, and 8 bases lay outside the gene matches. Per germline, CDR1 SGHDT and CDR2 YYEEEE. The CDR3 is made up of 15 amino acids. Incomplete CDR3 DNA: TGTGCCAGCAGCTCCACCGCAGGGGGGTATTCACCC. Translation gives CASSSTAGGYSP. The complete CDR3 sequence is CASSSTAGGYSPLHF. The full variable domain, rest sourced from reference TRBV5-6 and TRBJ1-6, is DAGVTQSPTHLIKTRGQQVTLRCSPKSGHDTVSWYQQALGQGPQFIFQYYEEEERQRGNFPDRFSGHQFPNYSSELNVNALLLGDSALYLCASSSTAGGYSPLHFGNGTRLTVT.

The CDR3 bases that were read are TGTGCCAGTCATATTTCGTTTCGGGACAGCGAAGTTTCTAGAAACAATGAG. This translates into CASHISFRDSEVSRNNE. The full CDR3 is CASHISFRDSEVSRNNEQFF. The chain combines TRBV19 with TRBJ2-1, with 7 bases identical to TRBD1. The sequence runs out 3 residues before the end of the CDR3; the remainder is reconstructed from the germline J gene. The CDR3 runs to 20 residues. Unmatched junction bases numbered 27, after V lost 8 bases and J lost 5 bases. Germline V gene lookup returns CDR1 LNHDA and CDR2 SQIVND (reference sequence).

The CDR3 DNA, read in part, is TGTGCCAGCAGTGAAGTCGCGCATACG. Its translation is CASSEVAHT. The whole CDR3 sequence reads CASSEVAHTQYF. The V and J genes are TRBV6-1 and TRBJ2-3; D not certain. Read coverage stops 3 residues before the CDR3 terminus; the germline J gene supplies the remainder. The CDR3 is 12 amino acids. Trimming left V 1 base short and J 7 bases short, with 6 bases between. From germline, CDR1 is MNHNS and CDR2 SASEGT.

Partial CDR3 DNA: TGTGCCAGCAGCTCCTCGGTCGCTACTAGCACAGATACG. As protein: CASSSSVATSTDT. The full CDR3 is CASSSSVATSTDTQYF. The rearrangement links TRBV7-3 to TRBJ2-3; D unclear. The read ends 3 residues shy of where the CDR3 ends; the end is completed using the germline J gene. This CDR3 contains 16 residues. From germline, CDR1 is SGHTA and CDR2 FQGTGA. Trimming pared 4 bases from V and 0 bases from J, leaving 14 bases between.

Remarks on this clone: The read comes to an end 3 residues before the CDR3 does, leaving the germline J gene to fill in the end. The chain couples TRBV5-1 to TRBJ1-1; possible D gene TRBD1, 5 bases. The V end lost 0 bases, the J end lost 2 bases, and 17 bases lay between the germline ends. Germline CDR1 is SGHRS and CDR2 is YFSETQ. The CDR3 contains 17 residues. This chain's CDR3 is CASSLVSQGWDNTEAFF. The sequenced CDR3 bases are TGCGCCAGCAGCTTGGTTTCCCAGGGATGGGATAACACTGAA.

On this clone: Read data end 3 residues before the CDR3 end; the end is taken from the germline J gene. The rearrangement joins TRBV2 to TRBJ2-5, with a weak D call TRBD2 (5 bases). There are 13 residues in the CDR3. Germline values: CDR1 SNHLY, CDR2 FYNNEI. V lost 4 bases and J lost 0, with 6 bases in between. The CDR3 region is CASSAGYQETQYF. The covered CDR3 bases are TGTGCCAGCAGTGCGGGGTACCAAGAGACC.

A remark on this clone: Read coverage stops 3 residues before the CDR3 terminus; the germline J gene supplies the remainder. The chain employs TRBV2 and TRBJ1-1; 7 positions match TRBD1. Germline V gene data show CDR1 as SNHLY and CDR2 as FYNNEI. This CDR3 is built from 13 residues. The V gene end was trimmed by 6 bases and the J gene end by 7 bases; junction bases not matched to a gene: 8. The covered CDR3 bases are TGTGCCAGCAGGACCGGGACAGAAAATGAA. This sequence encodes CASRTGTENE. The whole CDR3 protein is CASRTGTENEAFF.

On this clone: The read is 3 residues too short to cover the CDR3 end, so that end is filled in from the germline J gene. V gene TRBV7-3 combines with J gene TRBJ2-6, with 8 bases that match TRBD1. The germline CDR1 and CDR2 sequences are SGHTA and FQGTGA. The CDR3 contains 18 residues. With V trimmed by 3 bases and J by 1 base, 8 bases remained unmatched. CDR3 loop: CASSLAGRGPSGANVLTF. CDR3 DNA, as far as it was read: TGTGCCAGCAGCTTGGCGGGCAGGGGGCCATCTGGGGCCAACGTC.

A note on this clone: The read stops 3 residues short of the end of the CDR3; the missing end is completed from the germline J gene. V gene TRBV18 combines with J gene TRBJ2-1, with TRBD2 matching over 10 bases. Germline V CDR1 and CDR2: KGHSH, LQKENI. J lost 0 bases, V lost 3 bases, and 11 bases had no gene match. CDR3 length: 19 residues. CDR3 in amino acids: CASSPLTSGWGISYNEQFF. The covered CDR3 bases are TGTGCCAGCTCACCCTTGACTAGCGGGTGGGGAATCTCCTACAATGAG.

CDR3 DNA (partial): TGTGCCAGCAGTTACTCGCGGGGGGCAACTCAGCCC. This encodes CASSYSRGATQP. The CDR3 as a whole reads CASSYSRGATQPQHF. The V gene is TRBV6-2 or TRBV6-3, the J gene TRBJ1-5, with D perhaps matching TRBD1 (6 bases). The CDR3 end falls 3 residues outside the read, so it is completed with the germline J gene. The germline V and J ends were trimmed by 0 bases and 6 bases, with 12 bases remaining between them. CDR3 length: 15 amino acids. Germline CDR1 and CDR2: MNHEY and SVGEGT.

Remarks on this clone: Read coverage stops 3 residues before the CDR3 terminus; the germline J gene supplies the remainder. The chain employs TRBV7-2 and TRBJ2-2, with D perhaps matching TRBD1 (6 bases). The germline V gene has CDR1 SGHTA and CDR2 FQGNSA. V was trimmed by 1 base and J by 6 bases, leaving 9 bases between them. The CDR3 has 14 amino acids. This CDR3 is CASSLDRVAGELFF. The sequenced part of the CDR3 DNA is TGTGCCAGCAGCTTAGACAGGGTGGCCGGGGAG.

With respect to this clone: The missing CDR3 end, 3 residues past where the read stops, is filled in from the germline J gene. The chain uses TRBV29-1 and TRBJ2-5, with TRBD1 identical over 7 bases. The CDR3 runs 15 residues. The V gene's germline CDR1 is SQVTM and CDR2 ANQGSEA. The V and J ends lost 5 bases and 0 bases, in that order; junction bases with no gene match: 9. The CDR3 loop is CSVPPQGLYQETQYF. The sequenced CDR3 bases are TGCAGCGTTCCCCCACAGGGGTTGTACCAAGAGACC.

About this clone: The CDR3 is cut off 3 residues early in the read; its end comes from the germline J gene. The chain is built from TRBV20-1 and TRBJ1-1, with D perhaps matching TRBD1 (6 bases). The germline V and J ends were trimmed by 6 bases and 6 bases, with 17 bases remaining between them. Germline V gene sequence: CDR1 DFQATT, CDR2 SNEGSKA (reference sequence). The CDR3 has 13 residues. The CDR3 reads CSAAGHRKAEAFF. The covered CDR3 bases are TGCAGTGCGGCGGGACACCGGAAGGCTGAA.

Details on this clone: The missing CDR3 end, 3 residues past where the read stops, is filled in from the germline J gene. The chain has TRBV7-8 and TRBJ2-3; maybe TRBD1 (6 bases). In germline, CDR1 is SGHVS, CDR2 FQNEAQ. Trimming pared 3 bases from V and 6 bases from J, leaving 7 bases between. The CDR3 extends over 12 amino acids. The CDR3 bases that were read are TGTGCCAGCAGCTTTGACAGGGATACG. It is translated as CASSFDRDT. The entire CDR3 sequence reads CASSFDRDTQYF.